The present TCR beta chain was sequenced within a study of regulatory T cells in long-lasting Graves disease. The TCR beta library used iRepertoire HTBI primers with Arm-PCR amplification of CDR3. TCRdb re-analysed the multiplex PCR reads in MiXCR, keeping a single row per CDR3 protein. This table has about 620,000 distinct CDR3 sequences, approximately 15% appearing once. Time point defined: newly diagnosed GD, antithyroid drugs for less than 3 months. PBMCs provided the RNA from which the TCR library was made. The trim removed 3 bases at V and 12 bases at J, leaving 5 bases unmatched. CDR3 length: 12 amino acids. Germline V gene sequence: CDR1 LNHDA, CDR2 SQIVND (reference sequence). This sample was shared with a second study, whose subject was T cells in Graves' hyperthyroidism and ophthalmopathy. As reported in that work: Blood also showed most of the thyroid clonotypes that were expanded above 0.001.

This TCR was recovered from a woman in her 30s with Graves disease. The material sequenced was peripheral blood mononuclear cells (PBMCs), taken at new diagnosis, from a patient treated with antithyroid drugs. This sequence joins TRBV19 and TRBJ2-1; 7 bases are a match to TRBD2. CDR3 nucleotide sequence: TGTGCCAGTAGTATCGGGAGGAAGTCGCAGTTCTTC. This sequence encodes CASSIGRKSQFF.